This TCR beta chain was profiled in a study of early T cells in non-severe SARS-CoV-2 infection. Study-wide context: Sequencing of bulk RNA from unsorted whole blood was done, without chain pairing. General study results and limits: A preference for anti-spike CD8 responses marked VDJdb matching, which missed private and CD4 specificities.

Each single cDNA molecule received a unique molecular identifier. A single record per CDR3 protein comes from TCRdb applying MiXCR to the 5' RACE reads. The sample contains about 48,000 distinct CDR3 sequences, 6% to 8% of which appear only once. Germline-derived CDR1 and CDR2 are LNHDA and SQIVND (reference sequence). CDR3 length: 15 residues. V lost 3 bases and J lost 1; bases outside the gene matches: 3. This clonotype was detected many times. Its specificity is unknown. The V call is TRBV19, the J call TRBJ2-1, with TRBD2 matching over 7 bases. The sample consisted of whole blood. The clonotype was recovered from an adult who was a healthcare worker with PCR-confirmed SARS-CoV-2 infection or an uninfected control (not recorded which). The CDR3 loop reads CASSMGGSSYNEQFF. The CDR3 DNA is TGTGCCAGTAGTATGGGGGGGTCATCCTACAATGAGCAGTTCTTC. The complete variable domain, with remaining parts taken from reference TRBV19 and TRBJ2-1, reads DGGITQSPKYLFRKEGQNVTLSCEQNLNHDAMYWYRQDPGQGLRLIYYSQIVNDFQKGDIAEGYSVSREKKESFPLTVTSAQKNPTAFYLCASSMGGSSYNEQFFGPGTRLTVL.